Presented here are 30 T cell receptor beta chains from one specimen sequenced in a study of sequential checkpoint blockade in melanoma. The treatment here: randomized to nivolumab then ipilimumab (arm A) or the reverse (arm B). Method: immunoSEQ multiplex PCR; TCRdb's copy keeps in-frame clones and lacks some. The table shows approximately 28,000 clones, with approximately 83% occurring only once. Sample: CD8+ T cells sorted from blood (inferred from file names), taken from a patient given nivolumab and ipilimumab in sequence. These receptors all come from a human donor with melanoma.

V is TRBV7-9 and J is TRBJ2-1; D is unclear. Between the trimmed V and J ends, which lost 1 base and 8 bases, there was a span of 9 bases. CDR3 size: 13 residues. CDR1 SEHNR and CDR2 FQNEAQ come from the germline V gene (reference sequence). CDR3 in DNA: TGTGCCAGCAGCTTAGTCCCTGTCGATGAGCAGTTCTTC. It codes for CASSLVPVDEQFF.

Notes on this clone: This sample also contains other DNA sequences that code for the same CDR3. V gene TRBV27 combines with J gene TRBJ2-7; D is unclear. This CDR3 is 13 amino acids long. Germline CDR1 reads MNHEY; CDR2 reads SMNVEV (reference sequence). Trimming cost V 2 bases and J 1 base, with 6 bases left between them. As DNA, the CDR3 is TGTGCCAGCAGTTTAACCGGGTCCTACGAGCAGTACTTC. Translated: CASSLTGSYEQYF.

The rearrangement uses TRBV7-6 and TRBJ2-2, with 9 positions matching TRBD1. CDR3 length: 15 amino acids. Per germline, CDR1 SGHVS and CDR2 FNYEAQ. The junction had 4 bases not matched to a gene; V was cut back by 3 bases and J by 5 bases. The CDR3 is CASSFFGTGTGELFF. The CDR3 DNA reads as TGTGCCAGCAGCTTCTTCGGGACAGGGACCGGGGAGCTGTTTTTT.

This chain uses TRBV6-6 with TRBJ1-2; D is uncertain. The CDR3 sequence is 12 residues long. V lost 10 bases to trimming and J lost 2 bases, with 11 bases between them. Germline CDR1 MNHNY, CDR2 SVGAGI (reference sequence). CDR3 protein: CATWSQNYGYTF. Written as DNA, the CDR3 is TGTGCCACCTGGAGTCAAAACTATGGCTACACCTTC.

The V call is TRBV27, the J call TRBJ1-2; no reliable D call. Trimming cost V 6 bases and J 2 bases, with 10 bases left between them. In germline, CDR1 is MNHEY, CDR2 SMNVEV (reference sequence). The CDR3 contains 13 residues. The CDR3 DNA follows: TGTGCCAGCAGATCCCTCCAGAACTATGGCTACACCTTC. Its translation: CASRSLQNYGYTF.

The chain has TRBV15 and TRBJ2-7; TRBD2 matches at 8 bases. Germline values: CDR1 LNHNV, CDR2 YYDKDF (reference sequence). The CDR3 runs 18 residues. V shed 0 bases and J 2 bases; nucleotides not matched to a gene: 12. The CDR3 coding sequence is TGTGCCACCAGCAGAGAGCGGTGGGTAGCGGGGCCCACCTACGAGCAGTACTTC. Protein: CATSRERWVAGPTYEQYF.

The CDR3 spells CASLVRPTRATGQPQHF. The CDR3 nucleotides are TGTGCCAGTTTGGTTCGGCCAACGAGGGCCACGGGACAGCCCCAGCATTTT. The gene calls are TRBV7-7 and TRBJ1-5, with unresolved D. There are 17 residues in the CDR3. Germline CDR1 and CDR2: SSHAT and FNYEAQ (reference sequence). Trimming pared 9 bases from V and 7 bases from J, leaving 28 bases between.

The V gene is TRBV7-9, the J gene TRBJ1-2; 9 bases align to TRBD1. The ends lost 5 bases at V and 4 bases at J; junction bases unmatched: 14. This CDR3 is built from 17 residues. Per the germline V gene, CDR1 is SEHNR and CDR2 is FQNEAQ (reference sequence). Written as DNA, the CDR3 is TGTGCCAGCAGCCAAAGCGAAACAGGGGGCACCCGCTATGGCTACACCTTC. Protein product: CASSQSETGGTRYGYTF.

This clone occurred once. As DNA, the CDR3 is TGTGCCAGCAGTTTAAGGACAGGGGGAATATACGAGCAGTACTTC. This gives the protein CASSLRTGGIYEQYF. This chain links TRBV27 with TRBJ2-7; 10 nucleotides match TRBD1. Germline assignment: CDR1 MNHEY and CDR2 SMNVEV (reference sequence). Losses at the gene ends were 2 bases for V and 4 bases for J; bases not matched to a gene: 5. The CDR3 runs 15 residues.

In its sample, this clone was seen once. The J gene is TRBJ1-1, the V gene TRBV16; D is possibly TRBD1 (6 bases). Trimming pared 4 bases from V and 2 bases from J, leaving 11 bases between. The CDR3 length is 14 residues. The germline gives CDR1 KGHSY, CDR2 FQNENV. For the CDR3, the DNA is TGTGCCAGCAGCCCTTGGACAGCCAACACTGAAGCTTTCTTT. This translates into CASSPWTANTEAFF.

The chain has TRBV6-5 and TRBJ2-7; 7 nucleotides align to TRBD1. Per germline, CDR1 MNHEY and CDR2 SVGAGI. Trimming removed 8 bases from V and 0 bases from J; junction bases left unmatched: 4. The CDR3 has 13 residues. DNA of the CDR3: TGTGCCAGCGGACAGGTTTCCTCCTACGAGCAGTACTTC. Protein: CASGQVSSYEQYF.

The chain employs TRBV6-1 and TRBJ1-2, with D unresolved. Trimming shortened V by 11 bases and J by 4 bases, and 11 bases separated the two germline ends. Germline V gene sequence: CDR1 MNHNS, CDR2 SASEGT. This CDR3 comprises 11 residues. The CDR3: CAVEVSYGYTF. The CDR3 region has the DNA TGTGCCGTCGAGGTTAGCTATGGCTACACCTTC.

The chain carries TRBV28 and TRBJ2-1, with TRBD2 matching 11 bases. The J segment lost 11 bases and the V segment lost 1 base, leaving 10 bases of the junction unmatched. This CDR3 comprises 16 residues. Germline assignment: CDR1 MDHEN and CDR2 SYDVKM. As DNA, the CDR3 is TGTGCCAGCAGTTTATCCATAGCGGGAGGGCCTTCGCAGCAGTTCTTC. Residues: CASSLSIAGGPSQQFF.

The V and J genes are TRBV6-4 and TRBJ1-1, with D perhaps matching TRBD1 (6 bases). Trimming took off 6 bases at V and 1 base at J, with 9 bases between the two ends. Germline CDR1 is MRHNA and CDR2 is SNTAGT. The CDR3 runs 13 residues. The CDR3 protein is CASSQQGNTEAFF. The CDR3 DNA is TGTGCCAGCAGCCAACAGGGGAACACTGAAGCTTTCTTT.

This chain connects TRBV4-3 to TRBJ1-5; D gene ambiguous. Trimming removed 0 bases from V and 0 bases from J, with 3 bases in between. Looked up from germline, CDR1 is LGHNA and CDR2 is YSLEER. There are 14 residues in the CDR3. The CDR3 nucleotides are TGCGCCAGCAGCCAAGACAGTAGCAATCAGCCCCAGCATTTT. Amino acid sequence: CASSQDSSNQPQHF.

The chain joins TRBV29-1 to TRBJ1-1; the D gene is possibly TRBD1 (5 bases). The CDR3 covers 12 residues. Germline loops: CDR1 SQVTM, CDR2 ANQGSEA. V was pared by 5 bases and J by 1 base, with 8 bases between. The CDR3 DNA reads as TGCAGCGTTTATGGACAGAACACTGAAGCTTTCTTT. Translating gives CSVYGQNTEAFF. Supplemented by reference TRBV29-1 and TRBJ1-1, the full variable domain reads SAVISQKPSRDICQRGTSLTIQCQVDSQVTMMFWYRQQPGQSLTLIATANQGSEATYESGFVIDKFPISRPNLTFSTLTVSNMSPEDSSIYLCSVYGQNTEAFFGQGTRLTVV.

CDR3 sequence: CASSLVRRGYEKLFF. CDR3 bases: TGTGCCAGCAGCTTAGTGCGCAGAGGCTATGAAAAACTGTTTTTT. The chain combines TRBV7-6 with TRBJ1-4; D unresolved. Germline CDR1 SGHVS, CDR2 FNYEAQ. The CDR3 runs to 15 residues. V shed 1 base and J shed 6 bases, with 12 bases lying between them.

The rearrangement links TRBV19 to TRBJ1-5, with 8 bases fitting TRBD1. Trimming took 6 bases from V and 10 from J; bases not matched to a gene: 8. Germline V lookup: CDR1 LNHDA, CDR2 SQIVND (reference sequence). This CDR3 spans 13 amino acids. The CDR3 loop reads CASRTGAGLPQHF. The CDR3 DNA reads TGTGCCAGTAGGACAGGGGCAGGGCTACCCCAGCATTTT.

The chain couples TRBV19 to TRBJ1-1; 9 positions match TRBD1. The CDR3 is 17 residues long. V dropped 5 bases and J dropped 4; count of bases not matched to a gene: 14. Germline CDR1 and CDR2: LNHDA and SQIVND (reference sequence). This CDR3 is CASSLYGQGKVGTEAFF. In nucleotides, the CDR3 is TGTGCCAGTAGTTTGTACGGACAGGGGAAGGTGGGCACTGAAGCTTTCTTT.

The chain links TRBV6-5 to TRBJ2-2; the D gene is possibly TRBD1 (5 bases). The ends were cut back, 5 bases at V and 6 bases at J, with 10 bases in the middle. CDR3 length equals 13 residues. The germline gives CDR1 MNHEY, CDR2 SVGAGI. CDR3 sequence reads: CASSVGRAGELFF. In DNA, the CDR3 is TGTGCCAGCAGTGTCGGCAGGGCCGGGGAGCTGTTTTTT.

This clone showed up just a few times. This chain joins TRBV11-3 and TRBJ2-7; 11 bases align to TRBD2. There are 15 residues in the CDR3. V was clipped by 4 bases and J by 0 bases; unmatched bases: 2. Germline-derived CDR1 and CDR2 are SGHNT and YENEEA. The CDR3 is CASSSGLAASYEQYF. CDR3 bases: TGTGCCAGCAGCTCGGGACTAGCGGCCTCCTACGAGCAGTACTTC.

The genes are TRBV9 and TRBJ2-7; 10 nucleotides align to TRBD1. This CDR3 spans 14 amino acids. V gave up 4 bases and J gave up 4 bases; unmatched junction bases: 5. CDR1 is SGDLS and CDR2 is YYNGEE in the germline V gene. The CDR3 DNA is TGTGCCAGCAGCAGGACAGGGGGTTCGTACGAGCAGTACTTC. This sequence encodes CASSRTGGSYEQYF.

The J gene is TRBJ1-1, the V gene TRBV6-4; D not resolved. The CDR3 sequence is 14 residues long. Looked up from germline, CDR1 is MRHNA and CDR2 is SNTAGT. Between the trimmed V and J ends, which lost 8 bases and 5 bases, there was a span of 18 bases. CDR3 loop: CASRRRSSGTEAFF. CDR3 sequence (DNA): TGTGCCAGCCGCCGAAGGAGCAGTGGGACTGAAGCTTTCTTT.

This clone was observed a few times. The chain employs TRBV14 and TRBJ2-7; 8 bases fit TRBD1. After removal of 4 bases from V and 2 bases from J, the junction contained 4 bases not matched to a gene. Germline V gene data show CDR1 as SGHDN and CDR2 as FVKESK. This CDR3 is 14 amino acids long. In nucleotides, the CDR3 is TGTGCCAGCAGCCCCGGACAGGGCGCCTACGAGCAGTACTTC. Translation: CASSPGQGAYEQYF.

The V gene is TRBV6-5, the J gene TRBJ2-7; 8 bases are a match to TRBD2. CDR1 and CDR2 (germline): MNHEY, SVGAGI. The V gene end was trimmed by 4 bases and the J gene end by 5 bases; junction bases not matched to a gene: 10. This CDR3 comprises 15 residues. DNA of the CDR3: TGTGCCAGCAGTTGGCGACTAGCGTCGTCGCACGAGCAGTACTTC. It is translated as CASSWRLASSHEQYF.

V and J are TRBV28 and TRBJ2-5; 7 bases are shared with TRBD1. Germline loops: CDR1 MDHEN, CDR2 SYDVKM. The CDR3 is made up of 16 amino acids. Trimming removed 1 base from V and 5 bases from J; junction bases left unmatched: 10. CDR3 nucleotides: TGTGCCAGCAGTTTATACCGGGACAGTGGCTGGGAGACCCAGTACTTC. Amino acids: CASSLYRDSGWETQYF.

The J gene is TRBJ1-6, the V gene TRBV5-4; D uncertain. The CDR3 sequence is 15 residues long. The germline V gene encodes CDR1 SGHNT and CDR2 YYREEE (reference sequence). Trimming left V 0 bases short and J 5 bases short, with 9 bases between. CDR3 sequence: CASSLVGGDNSPLHF. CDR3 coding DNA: TGTGCCAGCAGCTTGGTCGGAGGCGATAATTCACCCCTCCACTTT.

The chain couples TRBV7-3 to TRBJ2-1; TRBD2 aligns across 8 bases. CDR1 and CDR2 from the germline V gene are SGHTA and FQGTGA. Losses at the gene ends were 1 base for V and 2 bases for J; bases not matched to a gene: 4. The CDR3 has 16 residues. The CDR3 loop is CASSLNSGAPYNEQFF. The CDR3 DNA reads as TGTGCCAGCAGCTTAAATAGCGGGGCCCCCTACAATGAGCAGTTCTTC.

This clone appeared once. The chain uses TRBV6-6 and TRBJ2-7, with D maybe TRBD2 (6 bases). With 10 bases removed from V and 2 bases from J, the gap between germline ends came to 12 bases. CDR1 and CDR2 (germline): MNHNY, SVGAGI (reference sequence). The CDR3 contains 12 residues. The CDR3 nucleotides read TGTGCCACCAGAGTAGCGGCCTACGAGCAGTACTTC. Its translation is CATRVAAYEQYF.

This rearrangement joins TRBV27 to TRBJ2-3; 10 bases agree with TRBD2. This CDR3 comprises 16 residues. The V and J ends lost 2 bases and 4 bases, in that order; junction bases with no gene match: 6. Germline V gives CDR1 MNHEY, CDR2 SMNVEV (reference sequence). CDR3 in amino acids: CASSLVRAGGSDTQYF. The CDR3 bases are TGTGCCAGCAGTTTAGTGCGAGCGGGAGGGTCAGATACGCAGTATTTT.